The text below deals with one TCR beta chain. Its target is unknown. The CDR3 has 14 residues. V shed 5 bases and J shed 2 bases, with 13 bases lying between them. Germline V gene sequence: CDR1 SGHAT, CDR2 FQNNGV. The PCR employed 60 Vbeta primers together with 13 Jbeta primers. The method was immunoSEQ multiplex PCR; TCRdb's version includes in-frame clones alone and lacks a portion of them. Of about 170,000 clones in the sample, roughly 80% were seen once. The sample originates from a study of cytomegalovirus exposure and HLA in healthy donors. The study's findings and limits: More than 15,000 TCR beta sequences were associated with HLA alleles at 0.05 false discovery rate in a later analysis. One variant, a missense change in DCLRE1C, was linked in a later analysis to TCR beta V- and J-gene trimming.

Sequencing was done on a sample of PBMCs. The gene calls are TRBV11-2 and TRBJ2-7; tentatively, D is TRBD2 (7 bases). The TCR originated in a male donor in good health and CMV-seronegative. CDR3 coding DNA: TGTGCCAGCAGCGACGAGGGGGGGCCCTACGAGCAGTACTTC. This encodes CASSDEGGPYEQYF.